This TCR beta chain was retrieved from a study of blood T cell repertoires in COVID-19. Data came from immunoSEQ multiplex PCR; TCRdb stores just in-frame clones and leaves some out. The repertoire includes 65,000 to 70,000 clones, 65% to 90% of them detected once, and roughly 1.4% sits in the top ten. Germline CDR1 is MNHNY and CDR2 is SVGAGI (reference sequence). This CDR3 is built from 16 residues. The V gene lost 6 bases and the J gene lost 6 bases, with 23 bases spanning the gap. The receptor's source is a woman in her sixties or seventies with acute or convalescent COVID-19. V is TRBV6-6 and J is TRBJ1-1, with D unresolved. The material sequenced was peripheral blood. Here the CDR3 reads CASSQRNTPVDAEAFF. The DNA for the CDR3 is TGTGCCAGCAGCCAGCGGAACACACCGGTCGACGCTGAAGCTTTCTTT.